The clone carrying this T cell receptor (beta chain) appeared a single time. The data derive from a study of blood T cell repertoires in COVID-19. About the study: T cells, B-cell-depleted T cells, or PBMCs supplied cDNA or gDNA.

V lost 2 bases to trimming and J lost 7 bases; unmatched junction nucleotides: 9. CDR1 and CDR2 (germline): SGHTA, FQGNSA. The CDR3 totals 15 residues. Assay: immunoSEQ multiplex PCR; the TCRdb copy retains only in-frame clones and omits some. The sample lists about 170,000 clones; around nine tenths were seen once. This receptor was identified in a man younger than 35 with active or convalescent COVID-19. The chain carries TRBV7-2 and TRBJ2-7, with TRBD1 identical over 9 bases. Sequenced input: peripheral blood. In DNA form, the CDR3 reads TGTGCCAGCAGCTTAAAGGGGACAGGGAAAATAGAGCAGTACTTC. Translating it yields CASSLKGTGKIEQYF.